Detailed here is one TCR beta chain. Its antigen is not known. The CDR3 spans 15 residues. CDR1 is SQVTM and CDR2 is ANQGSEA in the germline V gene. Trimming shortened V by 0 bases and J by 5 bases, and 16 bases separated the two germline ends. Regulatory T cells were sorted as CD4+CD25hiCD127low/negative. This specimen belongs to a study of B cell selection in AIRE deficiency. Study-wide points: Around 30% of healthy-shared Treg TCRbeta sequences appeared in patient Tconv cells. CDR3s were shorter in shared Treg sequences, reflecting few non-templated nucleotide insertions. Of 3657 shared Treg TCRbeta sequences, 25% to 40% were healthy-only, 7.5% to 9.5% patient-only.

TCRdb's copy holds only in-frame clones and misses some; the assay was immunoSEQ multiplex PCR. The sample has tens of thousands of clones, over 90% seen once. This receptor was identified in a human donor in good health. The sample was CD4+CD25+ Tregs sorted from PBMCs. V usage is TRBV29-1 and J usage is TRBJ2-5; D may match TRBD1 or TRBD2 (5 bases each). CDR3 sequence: CSVEDRGPSTETQYF. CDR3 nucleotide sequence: TGCAGCGTTGAAGATAGGGGACCGTCAACGGAGACCCAGTACTTC.